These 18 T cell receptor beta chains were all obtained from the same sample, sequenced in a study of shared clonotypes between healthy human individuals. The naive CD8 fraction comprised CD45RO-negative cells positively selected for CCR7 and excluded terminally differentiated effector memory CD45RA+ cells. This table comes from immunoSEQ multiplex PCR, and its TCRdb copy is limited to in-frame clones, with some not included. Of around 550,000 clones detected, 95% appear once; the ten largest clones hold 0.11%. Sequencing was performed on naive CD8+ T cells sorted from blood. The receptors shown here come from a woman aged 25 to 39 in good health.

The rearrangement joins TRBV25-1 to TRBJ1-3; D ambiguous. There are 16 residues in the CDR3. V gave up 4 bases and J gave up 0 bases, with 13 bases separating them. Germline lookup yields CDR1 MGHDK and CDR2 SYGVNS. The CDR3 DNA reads TGTGCCAGCAGTGTGAACCGGGGTAGCTCTGGAAACACCATATATTTT. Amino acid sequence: CASSVNRGSSGNTIYF.

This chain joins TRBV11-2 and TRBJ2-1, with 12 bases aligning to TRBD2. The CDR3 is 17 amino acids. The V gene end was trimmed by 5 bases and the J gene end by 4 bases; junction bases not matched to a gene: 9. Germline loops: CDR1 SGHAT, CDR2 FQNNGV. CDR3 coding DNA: TGTGCCAGCAGCCGTAGAAGACTAGCGGGAGTATACAATGAGCAGTTCTTC. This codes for CASSRRRLAGVYNEQFF.

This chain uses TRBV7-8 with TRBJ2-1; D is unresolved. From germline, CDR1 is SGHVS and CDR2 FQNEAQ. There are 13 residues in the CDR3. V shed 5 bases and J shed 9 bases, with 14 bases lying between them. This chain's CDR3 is CASSQLPLLEQFF. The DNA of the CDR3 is TGTGCCAGCAGCCAACTACCTTTACTTGAGCAGTTCTTC.

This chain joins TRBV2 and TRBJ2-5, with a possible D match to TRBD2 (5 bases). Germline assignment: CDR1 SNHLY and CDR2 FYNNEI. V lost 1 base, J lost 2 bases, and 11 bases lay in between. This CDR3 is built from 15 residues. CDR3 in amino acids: CASSEGVDFQETQYF. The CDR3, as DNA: TGTGCCAGCAGTGAAGGGGTGGACTTTCAAGAGACCCAGTACTTC.

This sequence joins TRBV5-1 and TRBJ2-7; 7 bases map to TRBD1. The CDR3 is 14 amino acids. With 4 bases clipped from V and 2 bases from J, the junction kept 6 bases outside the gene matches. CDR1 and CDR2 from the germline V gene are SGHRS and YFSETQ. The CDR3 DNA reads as TGCGCCAGCAGCCTCCGGGACAGACCCTACGAGCAGTACTTC. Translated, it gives CASSLRDRPYEQYF.

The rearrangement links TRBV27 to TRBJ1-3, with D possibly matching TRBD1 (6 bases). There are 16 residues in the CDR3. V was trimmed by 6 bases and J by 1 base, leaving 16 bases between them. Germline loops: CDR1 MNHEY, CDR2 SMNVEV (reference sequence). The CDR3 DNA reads TGTGCCAGCAGCAAAGGGGGGTTTGGGTCTGGAAACACCATATATTTT. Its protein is CASSKGGFGSGNTIYF.

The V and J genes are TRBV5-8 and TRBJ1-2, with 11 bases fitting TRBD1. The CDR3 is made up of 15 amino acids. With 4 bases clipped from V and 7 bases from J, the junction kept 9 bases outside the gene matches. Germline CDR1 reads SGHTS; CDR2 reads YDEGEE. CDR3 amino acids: CASSPTWTGGFGYTF. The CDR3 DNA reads TGTGCCAGCAGCCCGACCTGGACAGGGGGCTTTGGCTACACCTTC.

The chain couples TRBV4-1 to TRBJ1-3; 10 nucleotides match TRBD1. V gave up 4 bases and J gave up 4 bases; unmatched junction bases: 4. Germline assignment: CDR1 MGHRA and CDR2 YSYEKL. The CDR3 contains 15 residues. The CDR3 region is CASSPGTGEGNTIYF. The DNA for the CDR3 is TGCGCCAGCAGCCCGGGGACAGGGGAAGGAAACACCATATATTTT.

CDR3 in DNA: TGTGCCAGCAGTGAAGCAAGGGGCGTCTCTGACGAGCAGTACTTC. This encodes CASSEARGVSDEQYF. The chain has TRBV6-1 and TRBJ2-7; D is possibly TRBD1 (5 bases). Trimming cost V 0 bases and J 5 bases, with 14 bases left between them. Germline loops: CDR1 MNHNS, CDR2 SASEGT. The CDR3 runs 15 residues.

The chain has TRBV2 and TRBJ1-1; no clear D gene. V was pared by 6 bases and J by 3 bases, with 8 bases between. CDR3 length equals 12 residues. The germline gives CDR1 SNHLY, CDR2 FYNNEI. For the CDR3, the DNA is TGTGCCAGCAGCCCGACGTACACTGAAGCTTTCTTT. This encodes CASSPTYTEAFF.

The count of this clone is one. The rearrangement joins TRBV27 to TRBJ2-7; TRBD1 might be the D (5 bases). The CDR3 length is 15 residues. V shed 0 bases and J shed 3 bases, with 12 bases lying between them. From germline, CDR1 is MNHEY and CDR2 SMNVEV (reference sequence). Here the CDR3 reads CASSLSAGRLYEQYF. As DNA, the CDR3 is TGTGCCAGCAGTTTATCGGCAGGGCGGCTCTACGAGCAGTACTTC.

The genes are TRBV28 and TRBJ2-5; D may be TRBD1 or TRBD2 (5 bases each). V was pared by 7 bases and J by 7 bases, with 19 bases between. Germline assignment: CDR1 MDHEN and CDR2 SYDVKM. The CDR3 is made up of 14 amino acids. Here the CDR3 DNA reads TGTGCCAGCACTGAGGGACGGGACCTACGGACCCAGTACTTC. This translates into CASTEGRDLRTQYF.

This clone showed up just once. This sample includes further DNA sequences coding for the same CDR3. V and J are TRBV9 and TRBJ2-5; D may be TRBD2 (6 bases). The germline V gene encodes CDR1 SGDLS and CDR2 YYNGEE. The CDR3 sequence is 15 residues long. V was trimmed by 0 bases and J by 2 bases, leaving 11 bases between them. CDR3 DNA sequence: TGTGCCAGCAGCGTAGTTGGTAGCGGACAAGAGACCCAGTACTTC. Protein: CASSVVGSGQETQYF.

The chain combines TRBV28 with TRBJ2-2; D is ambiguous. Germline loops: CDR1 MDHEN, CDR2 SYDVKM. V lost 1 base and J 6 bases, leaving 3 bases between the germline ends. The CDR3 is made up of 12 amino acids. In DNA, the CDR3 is TGTGCCAGCAGTTTATACGCCGGGGAGCTGTTTTTT. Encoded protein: CASSLYAGELFF.

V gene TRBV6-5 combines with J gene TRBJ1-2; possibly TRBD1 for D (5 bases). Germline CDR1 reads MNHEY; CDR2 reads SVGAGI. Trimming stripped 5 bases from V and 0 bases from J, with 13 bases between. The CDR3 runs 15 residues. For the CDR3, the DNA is TGTGCCAGCAGTGGCGACAGCTACACTAACTATGGCTACACCTTC. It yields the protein CASSGDSYTNYGYTF.

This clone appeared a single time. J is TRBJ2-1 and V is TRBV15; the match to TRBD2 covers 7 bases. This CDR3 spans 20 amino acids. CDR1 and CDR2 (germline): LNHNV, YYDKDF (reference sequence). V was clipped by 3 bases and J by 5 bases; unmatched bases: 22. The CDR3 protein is CATSSPSGPRRTEWHNEQFF. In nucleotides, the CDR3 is TGTGCCACCAGCAGCCCTAGCGGACCCCGTAGGACTGAGTGGCACAATGAGCAGTTCTTC. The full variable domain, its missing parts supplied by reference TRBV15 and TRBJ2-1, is DAMVIQNPRYQVTQFGKPVTLSCSQTLNHNVMYWYQQKSSQAPKLLFHYYDKDFNNEADTPDNFQSRRPNTSFCFLDIRSPGLGDTAMYLCATSSPSGPRRTEWHNEQFFGPGTRLTVL.

CDR3 coding DNA: TGTGCCAGCAGCTTATTGTCAGGTTCTAGCGGGAGGTACAATGAGCAGTTCTTC. The encoded protein is CASSLLSGSSGRYNEQFF. The rearrangement uses TRBV7-8 and TRBJ2-1, with 11 positions matching TRBD2. The CDR3 length is 18 residues. Looked up from germline, CDR1 is SGHVS and CDR2 is FQNEAQ. V was clipped by 2 bases and J by 4 bases; unmatched bases: 10.

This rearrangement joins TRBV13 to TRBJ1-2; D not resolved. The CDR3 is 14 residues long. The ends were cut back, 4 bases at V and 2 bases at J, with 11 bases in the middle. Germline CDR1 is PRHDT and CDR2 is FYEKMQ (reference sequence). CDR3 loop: CASSYGYSNYGYTF. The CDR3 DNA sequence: TGTGCCAGCAGCTACGGATATTCGAACTATGGCTACACCTTC.